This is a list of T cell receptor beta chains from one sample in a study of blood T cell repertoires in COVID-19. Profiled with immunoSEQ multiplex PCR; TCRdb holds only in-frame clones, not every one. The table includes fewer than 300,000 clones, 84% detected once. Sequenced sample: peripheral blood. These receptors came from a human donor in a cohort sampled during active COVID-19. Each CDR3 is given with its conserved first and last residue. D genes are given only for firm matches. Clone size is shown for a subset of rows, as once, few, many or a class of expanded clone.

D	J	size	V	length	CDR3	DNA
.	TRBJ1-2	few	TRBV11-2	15	CASNTNRRRGDGYTF	TGTGCCAGCAACACAAATCGCCGCAGGGGCGATGGCTACACCTTC
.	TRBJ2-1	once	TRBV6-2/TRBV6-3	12	CASSLTSNEQFF	TGTGCCAGCAGTCTAACTAGCAATGAGCAGTTCTTC
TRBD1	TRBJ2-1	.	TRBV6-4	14	CASSETGVYNEQFF	TGTGCCAGCAGTGAGACAGGGGTCTACAATGAGCAGTTCTTC
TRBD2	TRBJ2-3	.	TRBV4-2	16	CASSQQAGGFTDTQYF	TGTGCCAGCAGCCAACAGGCCGGGGGGTTCACAGATACGCAGTATTTT
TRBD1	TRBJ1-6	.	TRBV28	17	CASSSVQGGLGNSPLHF	TGTGCCAGCAGTTCGGTTCAGGGGGGCTTGGGAAATTCACCCCTCCACTTT
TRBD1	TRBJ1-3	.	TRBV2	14	CASRSDRAGNTIYF	TGTGCCAGCAGATCGGACAGGGCCGGAAACACCATATATTTT
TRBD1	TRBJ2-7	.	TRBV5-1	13	CASSQGTGSEQYF	TGCGCCAGCAGCCAAGGGACAGGGTCCGAGCAGTACTTC
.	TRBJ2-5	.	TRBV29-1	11	CSVVVRETQYF	TGCAGCGTTGTGGTTAGAGAGACCCAGTACTTC
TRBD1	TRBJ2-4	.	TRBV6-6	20	CASSLGTGGSSQLAKNIQYF	TGTGCCAGCAGTCTAGGGACAGGAGGGTCAAGTCAATTAGCCAAAAACATTCAGTACTTC
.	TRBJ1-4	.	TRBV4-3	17	CASSQVPQGWSGEKLFF	TGCGCCAGCAGCCAAGTCCCACAAGGCTGGTCGGGTGAAAAACTGTTTTTT